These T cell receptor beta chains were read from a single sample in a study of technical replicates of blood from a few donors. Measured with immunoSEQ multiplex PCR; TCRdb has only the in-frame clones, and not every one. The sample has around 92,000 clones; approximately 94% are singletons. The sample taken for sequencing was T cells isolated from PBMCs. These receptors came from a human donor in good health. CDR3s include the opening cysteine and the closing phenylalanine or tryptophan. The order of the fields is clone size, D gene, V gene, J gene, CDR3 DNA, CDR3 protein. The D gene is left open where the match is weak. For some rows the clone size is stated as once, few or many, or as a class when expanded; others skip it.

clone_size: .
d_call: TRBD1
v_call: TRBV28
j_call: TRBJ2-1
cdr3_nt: TGTGCCAGCAGTTTGTCCACAGGGGACAATGAGCAGTTCTTC
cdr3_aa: CASSLSTGDNEQFF

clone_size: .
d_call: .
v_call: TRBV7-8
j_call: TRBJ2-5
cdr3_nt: TGTGCCAGCAGCTTCGGGGAGACCCAGTACTTC
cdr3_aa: CASSFGETQYF

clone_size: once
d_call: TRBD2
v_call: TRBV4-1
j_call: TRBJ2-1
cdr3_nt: TGCGCCAGCAGCCAAGAAGCGGGAGGTCGGGACAATGAGCAGTTCTTC
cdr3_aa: CASSQEAGGRDNEQFF

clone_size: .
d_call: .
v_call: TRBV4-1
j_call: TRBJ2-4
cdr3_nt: TGCGCCAGCAGCCAAGTGGAGGGGGGGGAAGCCAAAAACATTCAGTACTTC
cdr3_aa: CASSQVEGGEAKNIQYF

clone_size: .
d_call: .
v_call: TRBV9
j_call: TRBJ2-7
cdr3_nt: TGTGCCAGCAGCGGCCGCAACGGGAGCTCCTACGAGCAGTACTTC
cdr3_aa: CASSGRNGSSYEQYF

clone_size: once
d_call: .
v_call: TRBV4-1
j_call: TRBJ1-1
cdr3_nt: TGCGCCAGCAGCCAACGGAGCGAAGAAGCTTTCTTT
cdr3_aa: CASSQRSEEAFF

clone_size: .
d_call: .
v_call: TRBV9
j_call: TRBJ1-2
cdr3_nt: TGTGCCAGCAGCGTGACCGGGACAAGGACGGGCTATGGCTACACCTTC
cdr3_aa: CASSVTGTRTGYGYTF

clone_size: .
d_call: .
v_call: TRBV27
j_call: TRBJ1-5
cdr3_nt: TGTGCCAGCAGTTCTCAGGGAAACGTAGGCAATCAGCCCCAGCATTTT
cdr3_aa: CASSSQGNVGNQPQHF

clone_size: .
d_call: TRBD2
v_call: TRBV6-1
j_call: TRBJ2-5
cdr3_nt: TGTGCCAGCAGCAGCGGGAGATACCAAGAGACCCAGTACTTC
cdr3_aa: CASSSGRYQETQYF

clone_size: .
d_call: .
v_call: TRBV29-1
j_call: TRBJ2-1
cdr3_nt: TGCAGCTCCACGGGGGGTCCCAGGACAGCCACTCACAATGAGCAGTTCTTC
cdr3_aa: CSSTGGPRTATHNEQFF

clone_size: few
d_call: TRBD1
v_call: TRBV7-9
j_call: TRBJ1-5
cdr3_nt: TGTGCCAGCAGCTTTGGACAGGGGATTTATCAGCCCCAGCATTTT
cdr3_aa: CASSFGQGIYQPQHF

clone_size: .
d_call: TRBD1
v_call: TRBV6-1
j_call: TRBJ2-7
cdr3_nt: TGTGCCAGCTGGGACAGGGGGCTCGACGAGCAGTACTTC
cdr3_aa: CASWDRGLDEQYF

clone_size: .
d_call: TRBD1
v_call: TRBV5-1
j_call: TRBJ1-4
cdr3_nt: TGCGCCAGCAGCTTTGGGAGAGGGACAGGGGTTGAAAAACTGTTTTTT
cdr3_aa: CASSFGRGTGVEKLFF

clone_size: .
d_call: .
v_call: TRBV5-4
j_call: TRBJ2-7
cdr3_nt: TGTGCCAGCAGCCATAACGGAGCCTACGAGCAGTACTTC
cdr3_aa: CASSHNGAYEQYF

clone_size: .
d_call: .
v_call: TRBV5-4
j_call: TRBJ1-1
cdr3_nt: TGTGCCAGCAGCCCGGAGCCTTTGGGCACTGAAGCTTTCTTT
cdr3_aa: CASSPEPLGTEAFF

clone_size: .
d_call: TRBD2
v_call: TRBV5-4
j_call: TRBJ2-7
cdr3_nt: TGTGCCAGCAGCTTGAAACTAGCGGAAGACTACGAGCAGTACTTC
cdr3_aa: CASSLKLAEDYEQYF

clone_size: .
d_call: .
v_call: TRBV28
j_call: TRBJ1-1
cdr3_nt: TGTGCCAGCAGTTTAAACAGGGTTTGGGGGACTGAAGCTTTCTTT
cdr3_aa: CASSLNRVWGTEAFF

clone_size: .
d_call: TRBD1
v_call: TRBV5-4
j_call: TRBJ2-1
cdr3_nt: TGTGCCAGCAGCTTGTTGGCAGGGGGCTATAATGAGCAGTTCTTC
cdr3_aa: CASSLLAGGYNEQFF

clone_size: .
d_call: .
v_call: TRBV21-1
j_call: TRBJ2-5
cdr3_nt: TGTGCCAGCAGCAAAGTGAAGTCCAGTCGGGGGGCGAGAGGAGAGACCCAGTACTTC
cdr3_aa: CASSKVKSSRGARGETQYF

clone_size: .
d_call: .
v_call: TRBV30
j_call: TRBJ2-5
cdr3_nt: TGTGCCTGGAGAGCCAGCGAAGGGGTCCAGTACTTC
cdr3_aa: CAWRASEGVQYF

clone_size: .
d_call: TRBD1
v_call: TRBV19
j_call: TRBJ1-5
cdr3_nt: TGTGCCAGTAGTACGTACAGGGGTTTCAGCAATCAGCCCCAGCATTTT
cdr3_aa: CASSTYRGFSNQPQHF

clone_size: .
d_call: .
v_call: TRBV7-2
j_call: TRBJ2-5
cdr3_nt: TGTGCCAGCACCTATAGCGGCCAAGAGACCCAGTACTTC
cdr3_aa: CASTYSGQETQYF

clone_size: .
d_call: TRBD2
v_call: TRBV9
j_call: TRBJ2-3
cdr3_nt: TGTGCCAGCAGCGTAGCGGGAGGGAGCACAGATACGCAGTATTTT
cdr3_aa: CASSVAGGSTDTQYF

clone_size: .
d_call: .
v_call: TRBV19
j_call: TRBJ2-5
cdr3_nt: TGTGCCAGTAGTAAAACCCGGACTCTTGGGCAAGAGACCCAGTACTTC
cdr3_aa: CASSKTRTLGQETQYF

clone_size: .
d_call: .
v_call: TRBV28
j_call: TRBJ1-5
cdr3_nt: TGTGCCAGCAGTTTAGCGTCAGGGGCTTATCAGCCCCAGCATTTT
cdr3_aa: CASSLASGAYQPQHF

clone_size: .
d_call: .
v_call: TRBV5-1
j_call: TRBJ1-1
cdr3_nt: TGCGCCAGCAGCTTTGCTCAGGCACCCAGCACTGAAGCTTTCTTT
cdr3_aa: CASSFAQAPSTEAFF

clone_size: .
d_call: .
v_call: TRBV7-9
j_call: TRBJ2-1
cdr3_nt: TGTGCCAGCAGCCCGACAGGAGGTGGACATGAGCAGTTCTTC
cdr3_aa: CASSPTGGGHEQFF

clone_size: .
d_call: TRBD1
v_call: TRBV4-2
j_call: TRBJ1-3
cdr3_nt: TGTGCCAGCAGCCAAGACCCCCTCGGACAGGGGGAAGGCACCATATATTTT
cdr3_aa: CASSQDPLGQGEGTIYF

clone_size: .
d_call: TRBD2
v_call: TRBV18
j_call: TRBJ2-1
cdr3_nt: TGTGCCAGCGTTCTGTCCGGCGGGAGGGCCCGGAATGAGCAGTTCTTC
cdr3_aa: CASVLSGGRARNEQFF

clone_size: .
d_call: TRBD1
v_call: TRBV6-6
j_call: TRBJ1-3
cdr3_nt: TGTGCCAGCAGGGACAGGGGGCTTGCTCCTGGAAACACCATATATTTT
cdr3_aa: CASRDRGLAPGNTIYF

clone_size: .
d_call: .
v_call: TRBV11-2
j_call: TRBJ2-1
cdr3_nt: TGTGCCAGCAGCTTAACCCAGGGTGATGAGCAGTTCTTC
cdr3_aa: CASSLTQGDEQFF